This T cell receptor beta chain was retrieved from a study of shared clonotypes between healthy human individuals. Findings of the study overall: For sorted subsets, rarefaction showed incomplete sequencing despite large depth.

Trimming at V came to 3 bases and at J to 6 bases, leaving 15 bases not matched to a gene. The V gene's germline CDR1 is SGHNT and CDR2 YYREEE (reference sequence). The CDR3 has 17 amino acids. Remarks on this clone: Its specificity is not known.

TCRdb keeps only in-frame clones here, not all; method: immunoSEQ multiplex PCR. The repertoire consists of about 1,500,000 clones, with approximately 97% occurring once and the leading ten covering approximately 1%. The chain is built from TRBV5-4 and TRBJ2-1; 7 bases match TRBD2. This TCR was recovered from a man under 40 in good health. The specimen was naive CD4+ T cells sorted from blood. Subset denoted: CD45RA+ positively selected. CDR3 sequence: CASSSQSGRATSNEQFF. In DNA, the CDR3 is TGTGCCAGCAGCTCTCAATCGGGGAGGGCCACATCCAATGAGCAGTTCTTC.